The T cell receptor (beta chain) described here comes from a study of T cell responses to AZD1222 COVID-19 vaccine. Study findings and constraints: Baseline seropositives among AZD1222 recipients totaled only five or six.

V gave up 2 bases and J gave up 5 bases, with 10 bases separating them. The CDR3 has 14 residues. The germline V gene encodes CDR1 LGHDT and CDR2 YNNKEL (reference sequence). This clone was recorded once. What it binds is not known. Only in-frame clones appear in the TCRdb table, and some are missing; sequencing was by immunoSEQ multiplex PCR. This sample has some 130,000 clones, with 88% found just once. The sequence derives from an adult in good health. Source: peripheral blood, taken on day 0 of AZD1222 vaccination. The rearrangement uses TRBV3-1 (or the pseudogene TRBV3-2) and TRBJ1-3; D is unclear. The DNA of the CDR3 is TGTGCCAGCAGCCAATTGCAGACTCGAAACACCATATATTTT. Amino acid sequence: CASSQLQTRNTIYF.